This T cell receptor (beta chain) was documented in a study of blood T cell repertoires in COVID-19. Study summary: The study drew acute and convalescent COVID-19 samples from the United States, Italy and Spain. Nucleic acid was either cDNA or gDNA, and it came from T cells, B-cell-depleted T cells, or PBMCs.

CDR1 and CDR2 (germline): SGDLS, YYNGEE. The CDR3 consists of 14 residues. V was pared by 4 bases and J by 5 bases, with 16 bases between. Original handling: From reference gene primer amplification, estimates of nucleated cell counts were derived. The method was immunoSEQ multiplex PCR; TCRdb's version includes in-frame clones alone and lacks a portion of them. V and J calls and clone size come straight from that table; D and trimming were deduced from the DNA. The data show over 200,000 clones, about 83% seen once. Patients at the Seattle site were enrolled during active infection and followed longitudinally.

This TCR was sampled from a woman aged 25 to 45 with COVID-19, enrolled during active disease. V usage is TRBV9 and J usage is TRBJ2-7, with a tentative D call TRBD1 (6 bases). The source material was peripheral blood. CDR3 nucleotides: TGTGCCAGCAGCCCCCGATGGGGACACAACGAGCAGTACTTC. Translating it yields CASSPRWGHNEQYF. The full variable domain, its missing parts supplied by reference TRBV9 and TRBJ2-7, is DSGVTQTPKHLITATGQRVTLRCSPRSGDLSVYWYQQSLDQGLQFLIQYYNGEERAKGNILERFSAQQFPDLHSELNLSSLELGDSALYFCASSPRWGHNEQYFGPGTRLTVT.